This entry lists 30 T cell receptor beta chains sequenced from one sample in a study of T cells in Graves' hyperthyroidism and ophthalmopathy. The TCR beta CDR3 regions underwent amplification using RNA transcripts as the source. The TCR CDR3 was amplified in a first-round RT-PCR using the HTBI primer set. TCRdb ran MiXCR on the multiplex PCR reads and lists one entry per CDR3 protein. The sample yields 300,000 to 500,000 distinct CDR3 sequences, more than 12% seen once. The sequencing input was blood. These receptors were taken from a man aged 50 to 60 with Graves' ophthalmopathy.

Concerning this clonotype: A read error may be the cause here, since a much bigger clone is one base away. The CDR3 coding sequence is TGTGCCAGCAGCATAGGGGCCGACGAGCAGTACTTC. This encodes CASSIGADEQYF. This chain joins TRBV3-1 and TRBJ2-7; the D gene is possibly TRBD1 (5 bases). The V end was cut by 5 bases, the J end by 5 bases, with 10 bases between. CDR1 and CDR2 from the germline V gene are LGHDT and YNNKEL (reference sequence). The CDR3 is 12 residues long.

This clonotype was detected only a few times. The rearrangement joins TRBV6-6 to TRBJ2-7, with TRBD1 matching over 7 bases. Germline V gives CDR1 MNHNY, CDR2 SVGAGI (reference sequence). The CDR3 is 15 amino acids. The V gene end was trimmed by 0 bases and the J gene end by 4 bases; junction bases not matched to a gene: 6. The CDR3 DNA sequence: TGTGCCAGCAGTTACTCTCCCGGGACAGCGTACGAGCAGTACTTC. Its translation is CASSYSPGTAYEQYF.

In DNA form, the CDR3 reads TGTGCCAGCGGATCTGATACGCAGTATTTT. It codes for CASGSDTQYF. The J gene is TRBJ2-3, the V gene TRBV28; no firm D call. Looked up from germline, CDR1 is MDHEN and CDR2 is SYDVKM. Between the trimmed V and J ends, which lost 8 bases and 6 bases, there was a span of 6 bases. CDR3 size: 10 residues.

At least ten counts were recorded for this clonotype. CDR3 sequence reads: CASSPSYRGIYEQYF. The CDR3 nucleotides read TGTGCCAGCAGTCCTTCCTACAGGGGGATCTACGAGCAGTACTTC. The V gene is TRBV28, the J gene TRBJ2-7; 8 positions match TRBD1. The J segment lost 3 bases and the V segment lost 5 bases, leaving 9 bases of the junction unmatched. The CDR3 contains 15 residues. CDR1 and CDR2 (germline): MDHEN, SYDVKM.

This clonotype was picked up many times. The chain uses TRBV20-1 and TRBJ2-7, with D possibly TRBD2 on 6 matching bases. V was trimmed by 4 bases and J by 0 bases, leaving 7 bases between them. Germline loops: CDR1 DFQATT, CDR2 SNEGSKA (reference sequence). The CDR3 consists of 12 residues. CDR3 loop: CSAKRVSYEQYF. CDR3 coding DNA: TGCAGTGCTAAGCGGGTCTCCTACGAGCAGTACTTC.

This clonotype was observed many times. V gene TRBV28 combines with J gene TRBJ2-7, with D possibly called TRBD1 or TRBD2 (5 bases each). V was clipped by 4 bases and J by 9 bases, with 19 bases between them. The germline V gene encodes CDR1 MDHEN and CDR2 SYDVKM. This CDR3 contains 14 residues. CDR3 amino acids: CASSSGTEIIGQYF. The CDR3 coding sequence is TGTGCCAGCAGTTCCGGGACCGAAATTATCGGGCAGTACTTC. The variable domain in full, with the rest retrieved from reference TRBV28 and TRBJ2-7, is DVKVTQSSRYLVKRTGEKVFLECVQDMDHENMFWYRQDPGLGLRLIYFSYDVKMKEKGDIPEGYSVSREKKERFSLILESASTNQTSMYLCASSSGTEIIGQYFGPGTRLTVT.

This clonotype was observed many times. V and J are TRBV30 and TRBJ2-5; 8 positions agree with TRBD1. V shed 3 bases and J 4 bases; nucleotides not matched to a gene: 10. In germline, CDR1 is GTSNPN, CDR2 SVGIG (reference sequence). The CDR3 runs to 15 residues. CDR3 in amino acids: CAWSLAGGLGETQYF. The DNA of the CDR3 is TGTGCCTGGAGCTTGGCAGGGGGCTTGGGAGAGACCCAGTACTTC.

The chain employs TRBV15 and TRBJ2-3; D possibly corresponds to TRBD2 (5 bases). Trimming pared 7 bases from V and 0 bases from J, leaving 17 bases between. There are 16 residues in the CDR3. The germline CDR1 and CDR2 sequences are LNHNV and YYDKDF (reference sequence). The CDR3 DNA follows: TGTGCCACCATCCGCCTCGGGAAGGGAAGCACAGATACGCAGTATTTT. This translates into CATIRLGKGSTDTQYF.

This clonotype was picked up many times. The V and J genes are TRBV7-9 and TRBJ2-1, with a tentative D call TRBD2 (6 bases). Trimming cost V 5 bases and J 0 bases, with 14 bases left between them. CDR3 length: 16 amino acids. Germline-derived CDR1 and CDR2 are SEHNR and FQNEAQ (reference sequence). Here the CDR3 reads CASSPAAGSSYNEQFF. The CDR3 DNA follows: TGTGCCAGCAGCCCAGCAGCCGGGAGCTCCTACAATGAGCAGTTCTTC.

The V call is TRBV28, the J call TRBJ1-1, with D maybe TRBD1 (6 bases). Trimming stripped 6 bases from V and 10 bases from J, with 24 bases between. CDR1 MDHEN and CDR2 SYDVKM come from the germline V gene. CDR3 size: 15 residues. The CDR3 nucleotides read TGTGCCAGCAGACTTCAACCCTCGAGACAGGTCACAGCTTTCTTT. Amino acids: CASRLQPSRQVTAFF.

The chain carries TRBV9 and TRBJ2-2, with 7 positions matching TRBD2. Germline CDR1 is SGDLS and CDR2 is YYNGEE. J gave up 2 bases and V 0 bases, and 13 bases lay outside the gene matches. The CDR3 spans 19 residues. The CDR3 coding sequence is TGTGCCAGCAGCGTAGCAGCCCCACTAGCGAGAATAAACACCGGGGAGCTGTTTTTT. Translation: CASSVAAPLARINTGELFF. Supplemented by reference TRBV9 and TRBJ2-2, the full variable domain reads DSGVTQTPKHLITATGQRVTLRCSPRSGDLSVYWYQQSLDQGLQFLIQYYNGEERAKGNILERFSAQQFPDLHSELNLSSLELGDSALYFCASSVAAPLARINTGELFFGEGSRLTVL.

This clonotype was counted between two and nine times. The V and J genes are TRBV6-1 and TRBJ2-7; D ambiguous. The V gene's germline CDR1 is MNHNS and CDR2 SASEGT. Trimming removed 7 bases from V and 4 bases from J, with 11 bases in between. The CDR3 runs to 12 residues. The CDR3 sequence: CASTLYAYEQYF. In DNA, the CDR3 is TGTGCCAGCACTTTATACGCTTACGAGCAGTACTTC.

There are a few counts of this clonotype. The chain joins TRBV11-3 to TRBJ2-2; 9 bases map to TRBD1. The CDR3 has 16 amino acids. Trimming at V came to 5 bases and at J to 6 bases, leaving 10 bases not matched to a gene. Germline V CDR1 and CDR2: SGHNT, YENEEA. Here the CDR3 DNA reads TGTGCCAGCAGCCCCCGGGACAGGGCCAGCGCCGGGGAGCTGTTTTTT. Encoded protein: CASSPRDRASAGELFF.

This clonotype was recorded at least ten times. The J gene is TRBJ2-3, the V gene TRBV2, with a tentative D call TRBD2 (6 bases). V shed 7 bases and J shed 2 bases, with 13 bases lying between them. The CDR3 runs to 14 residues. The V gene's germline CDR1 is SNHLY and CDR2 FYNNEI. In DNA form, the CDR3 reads TGTGCCAGCACTGGTCTAGCGTACACAGATACGCAGTATTTT. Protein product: CASTGLAYTDTQYF.

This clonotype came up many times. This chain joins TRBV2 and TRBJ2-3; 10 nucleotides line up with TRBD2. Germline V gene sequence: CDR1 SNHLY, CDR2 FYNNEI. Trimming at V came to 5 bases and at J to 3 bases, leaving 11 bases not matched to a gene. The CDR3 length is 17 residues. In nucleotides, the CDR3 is TGTGCCAGCAGTTCTGTCCTAGCGGGAGTGGAGACAGATACGCAGTATTTT. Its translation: CASSSVLAGVETDTQYF.

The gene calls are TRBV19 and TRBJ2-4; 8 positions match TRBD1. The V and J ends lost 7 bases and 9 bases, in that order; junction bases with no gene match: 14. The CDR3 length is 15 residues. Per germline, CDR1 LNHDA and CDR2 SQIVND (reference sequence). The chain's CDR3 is CASNRDITGGSIQYF. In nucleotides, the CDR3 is TGTGCCAGTAACCGGGACATAACAGGGGGGTCCATTCAGTACTTC.

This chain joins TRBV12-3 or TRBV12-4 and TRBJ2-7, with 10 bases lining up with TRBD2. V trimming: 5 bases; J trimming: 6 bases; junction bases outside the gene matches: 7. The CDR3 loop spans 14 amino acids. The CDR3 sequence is CASSPSAGGSEQYF. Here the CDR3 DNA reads TGTGCCAGCAGTCCATCAGCGGGAGGGTCCGAGCAGTACTTC.

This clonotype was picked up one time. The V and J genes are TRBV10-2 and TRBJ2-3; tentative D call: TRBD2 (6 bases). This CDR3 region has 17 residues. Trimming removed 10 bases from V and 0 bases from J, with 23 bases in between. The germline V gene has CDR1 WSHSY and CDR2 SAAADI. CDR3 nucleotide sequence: TGCGCCACCAAAGGAGGGATGCGAGCCTCTAGCACAGATACGCAGTATTTT. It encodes CATKGGMRASSTDTQYF.

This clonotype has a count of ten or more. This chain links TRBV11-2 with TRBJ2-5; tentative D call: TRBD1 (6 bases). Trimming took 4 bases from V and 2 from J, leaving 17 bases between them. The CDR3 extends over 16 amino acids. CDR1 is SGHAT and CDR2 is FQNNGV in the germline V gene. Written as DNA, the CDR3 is TGTGCCAGCAGCTATAATGGGGCAGGGGAGCAAGAGACCCAGTACTTC. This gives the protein CASSYNGAGEQETQYF.

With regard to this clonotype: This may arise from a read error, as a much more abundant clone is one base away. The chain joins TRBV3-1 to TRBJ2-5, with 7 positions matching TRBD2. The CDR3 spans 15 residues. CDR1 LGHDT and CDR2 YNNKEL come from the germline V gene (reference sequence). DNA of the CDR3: TGTGCCAGCAACCAAGAATCTAGCGGACGGGAGACCCAGTACTTC. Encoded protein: CASNQESSGRETQYF.

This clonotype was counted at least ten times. In nucleotides, the CDR3 is TGTGCCAGCAGCTTAGGTCCGGGATACAACAATCAGCCCCAGCATTTT. Protein product: CASSLGPGYNNQPQHF. This sequence joins TRBV7-2 and TRBJ1-5, with D uncertain. The CDR3 is 16 residues long. CDR1 is SGHTA and CDR2 is FQGNSA in the germline V gene. V dropped 1 base and J dropped 3 bases, with 13 bases sitting between them.

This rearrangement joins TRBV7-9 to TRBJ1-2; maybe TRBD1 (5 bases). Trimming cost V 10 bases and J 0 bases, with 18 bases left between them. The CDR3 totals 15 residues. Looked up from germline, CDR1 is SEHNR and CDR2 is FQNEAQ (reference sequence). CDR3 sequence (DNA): TGTGCCACCCCGCCCGGGGGGGAGACTAACTATGGCTACACCTTC. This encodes CATPPGGETNYGYTF.

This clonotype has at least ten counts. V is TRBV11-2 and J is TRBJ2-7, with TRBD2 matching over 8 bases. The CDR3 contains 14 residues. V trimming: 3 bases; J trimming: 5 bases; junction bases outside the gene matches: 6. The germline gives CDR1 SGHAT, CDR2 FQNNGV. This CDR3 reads CASSFFPSGHEQYF. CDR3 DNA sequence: TGTGCCAGCAGCTTTTTCCCTAGCGGGCACGAGCAGTACTTC.

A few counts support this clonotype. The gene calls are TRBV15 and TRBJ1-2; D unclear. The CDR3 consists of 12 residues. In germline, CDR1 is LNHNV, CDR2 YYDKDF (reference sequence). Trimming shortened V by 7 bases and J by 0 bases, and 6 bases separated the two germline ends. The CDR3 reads CATTGTNYGYTF. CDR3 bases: TGTGCCACCACAGGTACTAACTATGGCTACACCTTC.

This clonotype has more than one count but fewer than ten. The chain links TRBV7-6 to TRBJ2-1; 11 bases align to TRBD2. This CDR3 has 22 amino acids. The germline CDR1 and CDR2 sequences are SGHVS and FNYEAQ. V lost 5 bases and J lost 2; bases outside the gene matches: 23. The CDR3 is CASSPSSGGGRVAGGAYNEQFF. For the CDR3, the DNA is TGTGCCAGCAGCCCATCGTCCGGGGGGGGTCGAGTAGCGGGAGGGGCCTACAATGAGCAGTTCTTC.

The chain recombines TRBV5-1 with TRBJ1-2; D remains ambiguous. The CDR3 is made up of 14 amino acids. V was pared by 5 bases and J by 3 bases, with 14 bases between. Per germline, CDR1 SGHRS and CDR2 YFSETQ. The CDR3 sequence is CASRLPGQYYGYTF. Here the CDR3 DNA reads TGCGCCAGCAGACTACCGGGCCAATACTATGGCTACACCTTC.

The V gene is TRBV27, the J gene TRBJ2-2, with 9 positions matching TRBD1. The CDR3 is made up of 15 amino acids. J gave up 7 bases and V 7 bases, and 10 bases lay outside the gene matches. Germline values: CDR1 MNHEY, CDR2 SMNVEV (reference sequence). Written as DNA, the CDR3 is TGTGCCAGCAAGTACCGGACAGGGGTTAGCGGGGAGCTGTTTTTT. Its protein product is CASKYRTGVSGELFF.

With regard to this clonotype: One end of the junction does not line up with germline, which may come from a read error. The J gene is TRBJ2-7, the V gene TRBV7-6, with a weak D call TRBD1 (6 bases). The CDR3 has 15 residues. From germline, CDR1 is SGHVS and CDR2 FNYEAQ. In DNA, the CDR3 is TGTGTCAGCAGCAGGGTAACAGGGAATCTCGGCGAGCAGTACTTC. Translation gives CVSSRVTGNLGEQYF.

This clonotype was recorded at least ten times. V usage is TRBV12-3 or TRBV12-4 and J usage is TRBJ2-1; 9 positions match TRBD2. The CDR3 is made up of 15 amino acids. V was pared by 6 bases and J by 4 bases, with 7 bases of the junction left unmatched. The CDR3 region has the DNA TGTGCCAGCAGGCCCGGGACTAGCTTTTACAATGAGCAGTTCTTC. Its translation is CASRPGTSFYNEQFF.

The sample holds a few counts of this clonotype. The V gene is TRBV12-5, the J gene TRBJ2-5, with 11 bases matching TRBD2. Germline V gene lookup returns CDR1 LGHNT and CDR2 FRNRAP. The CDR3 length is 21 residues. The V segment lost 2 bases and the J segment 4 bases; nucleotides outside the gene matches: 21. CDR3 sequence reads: CASGLTQTIAGGPFRLETQYF. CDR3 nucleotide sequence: TGTGCTAGTGGTTTGACACAAACTATAGCGGGAGGGCCCTTTCGGCTAGAGACCCAGTACTTC.